Given below is one TCR beta chain in context. A much larger clonotype is one base distant, so this may be a read error. The germline V gene encodes CDR1 MGHRA and CDR2 YSYEKL. CDR3 length: 11 residues. The sample is drawn from a study of OX40 agonist ivuxolimab in advanced cancers. Study-level information: In three patients, partial responses were observed, one with hepatocellular carcinoma and two with cutaneous melanoma.

The data were produced by immunoSEQ multiplex PCR, yet TCRdb's version contains in-frame clones alone and is incomplete. In the table there are almost 50,000 clones, about 76% of which are singletons. V usage is TRBV4-1 and J usage is TRBJ2-7; D uncertain. The receptor was derived from an adult with an advanced solid tumor such as melanoma, head and neck, liver or kidney cancer. The source material was CD4+ or CD8+ T cells sorted from blood, sampled in a trial of the OX40 agonist ivuxolimab. This chain's CDR3 is CASSQGYERYF. The CDR3 DNA is TGCGCCAGCAGCCAGGGATACGAGCGGTACTTC.